The next 29 T cell receptor beta chains were all read from a single sample in a study of beta chain features in type 1 diabetes. Expressed TCRB transcripts got sequenced, as all isolated RNA was reverse transcribed. Profiling relied on immunoSEQ multiplex PCR, and the TCRdb table lists in-frame clones only, not all of them. In the table there are about 410,000 clones, roughly 14% of which are singletons. Sequencing was carried out using naive CD4+ T cells from blood. Receptor source: a man aged 30-40 years in good health.

This clone was counted a few times. The chain links TRBV29-1 to TRBJ1-2; no clear D. Germline assignment: CDR1 SQVTM and CDR2 ANQGSEA. This CDR3 comprises 11 residues. V lost 6 bases to trimming and J lost 6 bases, with 11 bases between them. The CDR3 here is CSVGERDGYTF. As DNA, the CDR3 is TGCAGCGTCGGCGAGCGGGATGGCTACACCTTC.

CDR3 sequence: CAWSASTASGSTGELFF. For the CDR3, the DNA is TGTGCCTGGAGTGCCTCCACGGCTAGCGGGAGTACCGGGGAGCTGTTTTTT. The chain joins TRBV30 to TRBJ2-2; 10 bases match TRBD2. V gave up 1 base and J gave up 5 bases; unmatched junction bases: 10. Germline CDR1 and CDR2: GTSNPN and SVGIG (reference sequence). The CDR3 extends over 17 amino acids. Full variable domain (rest looked up from reference TRBV30 and TRBJ2-2): SQTIHQWPATLVQPVGSPLSLECTVEGTSNPNLYWYRQAAGRGLQLLFYSVGIGQISSEVPQNLSASRPQDRQFILSSKKLLLSDSGFYLCAWSASTASGSTGELFFGEGSRLTVL.

This clone has more than one count but fewer than ten. The same CDR3 can be traced to other DNA sequences in this sample. This chain uses TRBV5-1 with TRBJ2-5, with no clear D. Germline loops: CDR1 SGHRS, CDR2 YFSETQ. The CDR3 consists of 12 residues. The V end lost 2 bases, the J end lost 0 bases, and 2 bases lay between the germline ends. The CDR3 DNA reads as TGCGCCAGCAGCTTAAACCAAGAGACCCAGTACTTC. As protein: CASSLNQETQYF.

This clone occurred once. This chain links TRBV9 with TRBJ2-1; D is possibly TRBD2 (6 bases). The CDR3 is 13 residues long. V lost 9 bases to trimming and J lost 7 bases, with 17 bases between them. Germline loops: CDR1 SGDLS, CDR2 YYNGEE. The CDR3 DNA follows: TGTGCCAAACCGGGACTCCCTGGGAATGAGCAGTTCTTC. Protein product: CAKPGLPGNEQFF.

This clone has only a few counts. DNA of the CDR3: TGTGCCAGCAGCCATCGACTAGCGGGTACAGATACGCAGTATTTT. As protein: CASSHRLAGTDTQYF. The rearrangement joins TRBV7-2 to TRBJ2-3; 10 bases are a match to TRBD2. V lost 5 bases and J lost 3; bases outside the gene matches: 5. This CDR3 contains 15 residues. Per the germline V gene, CDR1 is SGHTA and CDR2 is FQGNSA.

There are a few counts of this clone. The gene calls are TRBV14 and TRBJ2-1, with D unclear. This CDR3 contains 14 residues. Deletions cut 2 bases from V and 6 bases from J, with 11 bases between. From germline, CDR1 is SGHDN and CDR2 FVKESK. The CDR3 coding sequence is TGTGCCAGCAGCCAATTAGGACCTAGCAATGAGCAGTTCTTC. It yields the protein CASSQLGPSNEQFF.

Points on this clone: Other nucleotide sequences from this sample produce the same CDR3. The rearrangement joins TRBV10-3 to TRBJ2-6; no reliable D call. This CDR3 contains 16 residues. The V gene lost 0 bases and the J gene lost 0 bases, with 6 bases spanning the gap. Germline-derived CDR1 and CDR2 are ENHRY and SYGVKD. CDR3: CAISESRASGANVLTF. For the CDR3, the DNA is TGTGCCATCAGTGAGTCCCGGGCCTCTGGGGCCAACGTCCTGACTTTC.

Comments on this clone: Other DNA sequences in the same sample also yield this CDR3. The chain couples TRBV20-1 to TRBJ2-5; D remains ambiguous. The CDR3 is 10 amino acids. Trimming stripped 4 bases from V and 4 bases from J, with 4 bases between. Germline V lookup: CDR1 DFQATT, CDR2 SNEGSKA (reference sequence). The CDR3 DNA sequence: TGCAGTGCTACTGGAGAGACCCAGTACTTC. Amino acids: CSATGETQYF.

The chain carries TRBV30 and TRBJ1-4, with D perhaps matching TRBD1 (6 bases). V lost 5 bases to trimming and J lost 14 bases, with 15 bases between them. Germline V CDR1 and CDR2: GTSNPN, SVGIG (reference sequence). CDR3 size: 11 residues. CDR3 in DNA: TGTGCCTGGGCACCCGGACAGTCCCTGTTTTTT. Protein sequence: CAWAPGQSLFF.

This clone was picked up a small number of times. This specimen includes other DNA sequences encoding the same CDR3. The V call is TRBV2, the J call TRBJ1-2, with a tentative D call TRBD1 (5 bases). The V gene lost 6 bases and the J gene lost 5 bases, with 7 bases spanning the gap. This CDR3 contains 11 residues. Germline CDR1 reads SNHLY; CDR2 reads FYNNEI. The CDR3 region has the DNA TGTGCCAGCAGACAGGAGTATGGCTACACCTTC. It encodes CASRQEYGYTF.

This clone has a handful of counts. V and J are TRBV30 and TRBJ1-5, with D maybe TRBD1 (5 bases). Germline V gene sequence: CDR1 GTSNPN, CDR2 SVGIG (reference sequence). V was shortened by 2 bases and J by 2 bases, with 13 bases between the two germline ends. The CDR3 covers 15 residues. CDR3 DNA: TGTGCCTGGAGTCAGGGAGCGGCGGGCAATCAGCCCCAGCATTTT. As protein: CAWSQGAAGNQPQHF. Filled out from reference TRBV30 and TRBJ1-5, the complete variable domain reads SQTIHQWPATLVQPVGSPLSLECTVEGTSNPNLYWYRQAAGRGLQLLFYSVGIGQISSEVPQNLSASRPQDRQFILSSKKLLLSDSGFYLCAWSQGAAGNQPQHFGDGTRLSIL.

The V gene is TRBV14, the J gene TRBJ1-1, with 8 nucleotides matching TRBD1. The CDR3 spans 14 residues. V trimming: 4 bases; J trimming: 5 bases; junction bases outside the gene matches: 6. CDR1 is SGHDN, CDR2 FVKESK, per germline. The CDR3 DNA reads TGTGCCAGCAGCCCTCGGGACAGGCGAACTGAAGCTTTCTTT. Protein: CASSPRDRRTEAFF.

The rearrangement uses TRBV30 and TRBJ2-3; 11 bases are shared with TRBD2. The CDR3 is 14 amino acids. J gave up 3 bases and V 7 bases, and 6 bases lay outside the gene matches. Germline V gives CDR1 GTSNPN, CDR2 SVGIG (reference sequence). The CDR3 sequence is CASTGTSGTDTQYF. The CDR3 bases are TGTGCCTCCACCGGGACTAGCGGAACAGATACGCAGTATTTT.

The chain couples TRBV27 to TRBJ2-1; D is unresolved. Trimming took 2 bases from V and 0 from J, leaving 11 bases between them. The germline V gene has CDR1 MNHEY and CDR2 SMNVEV (reference sequence). The CDR3 contains 16 residues. The chain's CDR3 is CASSLRLSYSYNEQFF. CDR3 bases: TGTGCCAGCAGTTTAAGGTTGAGCTACTCCTACAATGAGCAGTTCTTC.

The V call is TRBV6-5, the J call TRBJ2-1, with D maybe TRBD1 (6 bases). Per the germline V gene, CDR1 is MNHEY and CDR2 is SVGAGI. Trimming removed 6 bases from V and 9 bases from J, with 9 bases in between. There are 11 residues in the CDR3. The CDR3 loop reads CASSWGLEQFF. The CDR3 DNA is TGTGCCAGCAGCTGGGGGCTTGAGCAGTTCTTC.

This chain joins TRBV5-4 and TRBJ2-3; D may be TRBD2 (5 bases). This CDR3 contains 12 residues. The V and J ends lost 4 bases and 4 bases respectively, with 7 bases between them. The germline CDR1 and CDR2 sequences are SGHNT and YYREEE (reference sequence). DNA of the CDR3: TGTGCCAGCAGCCCGCGGGCAGATACGCAGTATTTT. It specifies CASSPRADTQYF.

This chain uses TRBV5-5 with TRBJ2-1; the D gene could be TRBD1 or TRBD2 (5 bases each). The CDR3 totals 14 residues. The V end was cut by 3 bases, the J end by 9 bases, with 16 bases between. Germline lookup yields CDR1 SGHKS and CDR2 YYEKEE (reference sequence). CDR3 region: CASSYRRGTSEQFF. The CDR3 DNA sequence: TGTGCCAGCAGCTATCGCCGGGGCACGAGTGAGCAGTTCTTC.

The chain links TRBV7-2 to TRBJ1-2, with D possibly matching TRBD1 (5 bases). Germline V gene lookup returns CDR1 SGHTA and CDR2 FQGNSA. The V gene lost 6 bases and the J gene lost 0 bases, with 11 bases spanning the gap. This CDR3 spans 14 amino acids. CDR3 bases: TGTGCCAGCAGTCCGACAGCCTCTAACTATGGCTACACCTTC. Encoded protein: CASSPTASNYGYTF.

This clone was detected only a few times. The chain links TRBV7-9 to TRBJ2-5; 9 nucleotides line up with TRBD1. With 5 bases clipped from V and 3 bases from J, the junction kept 4 bases outside the gene matches. There are 14 residues in the CDR3. Germline CDR1 reads SEHNR; CDR2 reads FQNEAQ (reference sequence). The CDR3 loop is CASSPGQGKETQYF. The CDR3 DNA is TGTGCCAGCAGCCCCGGACAGGGGAAAGAGACCCAGTACTTC.

Only a few counts were recorded for this clone. CDR3 nucleotide sequence: TGTGCCAGCAGTCCCGGGAGGGAGACCCAGTACTTC. It yields the protein CASSPGRETQYF. The rearrangement joins TRBV6-6 to TRBJ2-5; 7 bases match TRBD2. This CDR3 has 12 residues. J lost 5 bases, V lost 5 bases, and 2 bases had no gene match. CDR1 and CDR2 (germline): MNHNY, SVGAGI (reference sequence).

This clone was recorded a few times. This sequence joins TRBV9 and TRBJ2-2, with TRBD2 matching over 13 bases. The CDR3 length is 21 residues. V was clipped by 3 bases and J by 4 bases; unmatched bases: 18. Per the germline V gene, CDR1 is SGDLS and CDR2 is YYNGEE. CDR3: CASSARSFGLAGAEGTGELFF. The DNA for the CDR3 is TGTGCCAGCAGCGCTAGGTCCTTCGGACTAGCGGGGGCCGAGGGCACCGGGGAGCTGTTTTTT.

The J gene is TRBJ2-1, the V gene TRBV4-3, with 7 bases fitting TRBD1. CDR1 is LGHNA and CDR2 is YSLEER in the germline V gene. The ends lost 1 base at V and 3 bases at J; junction bases unmatched: 3. This CDR3 comprises 15 residues. CDR3: CASSQAGTDYNEQFF. The DNA for the CDR3 is TGCGCCAGCAGCCAAGCCGGGACAGACTACAATGAGCAGTTCTTC.

V is TRBV5-1 and J is TRBJ2-5; a weak D match, TRBD1 (5 bases). This CDR3 is 14 amino acids long. The germline V and J ends were trimmed by 1 base and 2 bases, with 9 bases remaining between them. Germline values: CDR1 SGHRS, CDR2 YFSETQ. CDR3 sequence (DNA): TGCGCCAGCAGCTTGAAAGACAGACAAGAGACCCAGTACTTC. Residues: CASSLKDRQETQYF.

The chain recombines TRBV18 with TRBJ2-7; D may correspond to TRBD1 or TRBD2 (5 bases each). Germline V gene sequence: CDR1 KGHSH, CDR2 LQKENI. The CDR3 has 15 residues. Trimming took 1 base from V and 3 from J, leaving 13 bases between them. Here the CDR3 reads CASSPQTGALYEQYF. In DNA, the CDR3 is TGTGCCAGCTCACCACAAACCGGGGCCCTCTACGAGCAGTACTTC.

The genes are TRBV10-3 and TRBJ2-5; 12 bases fit TRBD2. The trim removed 6 bases at V and 5 bases at J, leaving 10 bases unmatched. Germline V lookup: CDR1 ENHRY, CDR2 SYGVKD. This CDR3 spans 16 amino acids. The CDR3 region is CAISRTSGEARETQYF. CDR3 coding DNA: TGTGCCATCAGCCGGACTAGCGGGGAGGCGAGGGAGACCCAGTACTTC.

This clone has just a few counts. The chain uses TRBV29-1 and TRBJ2-1; no definite D call. The ends were cut back, 7 bases at V and 3 bases at J, with 13 bases in the middle. The CDR3 consists of 13 residues. Germline-derived CDR1 and CDR2 are SQVTM and ANQGSEA. The CDR3 coding sequence is TGCAGCGCAACCTCTGACGGCTACAATGAGCAGTTCTTC. Encoded protein: CSATSDGYNEQFF.

The gene calls are TRBV5-1 and TRBJ1-2, with TRBD1 as a possible D gene (6 bases). This CDR3 is 14 amino acids long. From germline, CDR1 is SGHRS and CDR2 YFSETQ. Trimming removed 4 bases from V and 3 bases from J, with 13 bases in between. The CDR3 spells CASSAGTPDYGYTF. The CDR3 nucleotides read TGCGCCAGCAGCGCCGGGACACCAGACTATGGCTACACCTTC. Together with reference TRBV5-1 and TRBJ1-2, the CDR3 gives the full variable domain: KAGVTQTPRYLIKTRGQQVTLSCSPISGHRSVSWYQQTPGQGLQFLFEYFSETQRNKGNFPGRFSGRQFSNSRSEMNVSTLELGDSALYLCASSAGTPDYGYTFGSGTRLTVV.

This clone was counted only a few times. For the CDR3, the DNA is TGTGCCACCAGCAGAGATCCCCAGGGGGAAGCTTTCTTT. Amino acid sequence: CATSRDPQGEAFF. V is TRBV15 and J is TRBJ1-1; tentatively, D is TRBD1 (6 bases). Trimming took off 0 bases at V and 8 bases at J, with 10 bases between the two ends. The CDR3 spans 13 residues. Germline-derived CDR1 and CDR2 are LNHNV and YYDKDF (reference sequence).

As concerns this clone: The sample contains more than one DNA sequence encoding this CDR3. The chain couples TRBV7-2 to TRBJ2-5, with TRBD1 matching over 7 bases. V gave up 5 bases and J gave up 1 base; unmatched junction bases: 4. Germline V gene data show CDR1 as SGHTA and CDR2 as FQGNSA. The CDR3 totals 14 residues. The CDR3 bases are TGTGCCAGCAGCCTCGACAGGGCCCAAGAGACCCAGTACTTC. Translation: CASSLDRAQETQYF.